These 13 T cell receptor beta chains were all obtained from the same sample, sequenced in a study of T cell clonality in common variable immunodeficiency (dated by TCRdb to 2014 to 2015). Libraries were prepared through the immunoSEQ multiplex PCR assay. TCRdb took this table from immuneACCESS and kept in-frame rearrangements with V and J called. Such tables lack part of the clones; where checked against another copy, unresolved V genes explain under half of the gap, and the rest is unexplained. With 35,000 or so clones recorded, this sample contains no clone counted only once. The top ten hold 0.8% to 1% of the sample. The source material was peripheral blood mononuclear cells. All receptors come from a person between 18 and 75 years old in good health.

This clone has ten or more counts. The read is 3 residues too short to cover the CDR3 end, so that end is filled in from the germline J gene. The chain combines TRBV20-1 with TRBJ1-6, with 7 nucleotides matching TRBD1. The J segment lost 0 bases and the V segment lost 4 bases, leaving 6 bases of the junction unmatched. The V gene's germline CDR1 is DFQATT and CDR2 SNEGSKA (reference sequence). This CDR3 has 16 residues. Here the CDR3 reads CSAKGTASSYNSPLHF. The CDR3 DNA, read in part, is TGCAGTGCTAAAGGGACAGCCAGCTCCTATAATTCACCC.

This clone has at least ten counts. With the read ending 3 residues before the CDR3 end, the germline J gene is used to fill in that end. The chain recombines TRBV7-2 with TRBJ1-2; 8 nucleotides align to TRBD1. Germline CDR1 and CDR2: SGHTA and FQGNSA. The CDR3 is made up of 15 amino acids. The J segment lost 4 bases and the V segment lost 1 base, leaving 5 bases of the junction unmatched. CDR3 amino acids: CASSLVPGGGYGYTF. The covered CDR3 bases are TGTGCCAGCAGCTTAGTTCCAGGGGGCGGCTATGGC.

This clone was picked up many times. The CDR3 end falls 3 residues outside the read, so it is completed with the germline J gene. V usage is TRBV20-1 and J usage is TRBJ2-1; D perhaps matches TRBD2 (6 bases). The CDR3 extends over 14 amino acids. From germline, CDR1 is DFQATT and CDR2 SNEGSKA (reference sequence). V gave up 6 bases and J gave up 0 bases, with 12 bases separating them. CDR3 sequence reads: CSADTDYSYNEQFF. The part of the CDR3 DNA that was read is TGCAGTGCCGACACGGACTACTCCTACAATGAG.

There are many counts of this clone. With the read ending 3 residues before the CDR3 end, the germline J gene is used to fill in that end. The chain joins TRBV4-2 to TRBJ2-2; perhaps TRBD2 as D (6 bases). Trimming pared 4 bases from V and 7 bases from J, leaving 16 bases between. Germline V gene sequence: CDR1 LGHNA, CDR2 YNFKEQ. The length of the CDR3 is 15 residues. This CDR3 is CASSPGLSRNGELFF. CDR3 DNA, as far as it was read: TGTGCCAGCAGCCCGGGACTTTCCCGAAACGGGGAG.

In this sample, this clone turned up many times. The read halts 3 residues ahead of the CDR3 end, with the missing end drawn from the germline J gene. V and J are TRBV19 and TRBJ1-5, with TRBD1 matching over 10 bases. The V gene's germline CDR1 is LNHDA and CDR2 SQIVND (reference sequence). V was pared by 6 bases and J by 6 bases, with 5 bases of the junction left unmatched. This CDR3 comprises 14 residues. This CDR3 reads CASSLTGGGQPQHF. CDR3 DNA (partial): TGTGCCAGTAGCCTGACAGGGGGCGGTCAGCCC.

This clone was recorded at least ten times. From the germline J gene comes the end of the CDR3, since the read stops 3 residues before it. The V call is TRBV12-3 or TRBV12-4, the J call TRBJ1-5; D remains ambiguous. This CDR3 spans 17 amino acids. V was trimmed by 3 bases and J by 6 bases, leaving 21 bases between them. CDR3 protein: CASSFGRSKAEGQPQHF. CDR3 DNA (partial): TGTGCCAGCAGTTTCGGTCGTAGTAAAGCGGAGGGTCAGCCC.

In this sample, this clone turned up many times. The read is 3 residues too short to cover the CDR3 end, so that end is filled in from the germline J gene. The genes are TRBV12-5 and TRBJ2-1, with TRBD2 matching over 9 bases. The trim removed 6 bases at V and 3 bases at J, leaving 6 bases unmatched. The CDR3 runs to 15 residues. Germline lookup yields CDR1 LGHNT and CDR2 FRNRAP. CDR3 region: CASGLRLAVYNEQFF. The CDR3 bases that were read are TGTGCTAGTGGCCTAAGACTAGCGGTCTACAATGAG.

This clone was seen many times. Coverage ceases 3 residues before the CDR3 finishes, and the germline J gene fills in the end. The J gene is TRBJ2-3, the V gene TRBV6-1; the D gene is possibly TRBD2 (5 bases). The CDR3 totals 15 residues. Deletions cut 2 bases from V and 0 bases from J, with 9 bases between. Germline CDR1 reads MNHNS; CDR2 reads SASEGT. The CDR3 DNA, read in part, is TGTGCCAGCAGTGAAAGAGGGCAGAGCACAGATACG. This sequence encodes CASSERGQSTDT. The whole CDR3 protein reads CASSERGQSTDTQYF.

In this sample, this clone turned up many times. The CDR3 end lies 3 residues beyond the end of the read and is filled in from the germline J gene. The chain couples TRBV14 to TRBJ2-7; TRBD1 might be the D (6 bases). V was trimmed by 1 base and J by 5 bases, leaving 15 bases between them. Germline loops: CDR1 SGHDN, CDR2 FVKESK. This CDR3 comprises 15 residues. The CDR3 is CASSQVLAGADEQYF. The CDR3 DNA, read in part, is TGTGCCAGCAGCCAAGTCCTCGCAGGGGCTGACGAG. Full variable domain (outside the CDR3, taken from reference TRBV14 and TRBJ2-7): EAGVTQFPSHSVIEKGQTVTLRCDPISGHDNLYWYRRVMGKEIKFLLHFVKESKQDESGMPNNRFLAERTGGTYSTLKVQPAELEDSGVYFCASSQVLAGADEQYFGPGTRLTVT.

This clone was counted many times. Sequencing ends 3 residues short of the CDR3 end; the germline J gene provides the rest. The chain recombines TRBV5-1 with TRBJ1-4; 7 bases agree with TRBD1. The trim removed 1 base at V and 5 bases at J, leaving 2 bases unmatched. CDR1 is SGHRS and CDR2 is YFSETQ in the germline V gene. CDR3 length: 14 residues. The CDR3: CASSLSTGNEKLFF. The CDR3 bases that were read are TGCGCCAGCAGCTTGTCGACAGGGAATGAAAAA.

This clone was counted many times. The read ends 3 residues early relative to the CDR3; the germline J gene fills the gap. This chain uses TRBV10-1 with TRBJ2-3, with a possible D match to TRBD2 (6 bases). The V gene's germline CDR1 is WNHNN and CDR2 SYGVQD (reference sequence). This CDR3 is built from 14 residues. The CDR3 is CASSESRAGTTQYF. The covered CDR3 bases are TGCGCCAGCAGTGAGAGTCGGGCGGGGACCACG.

This clone was observed many times. The observed sequence ends 3 residues before the CDR3 terminus, with the missing tail filled in from the germline J gene. The rearrangement links TRBV4-2 to TRBJ2-3; 10 bases are a match to TRBD2. V shed 1 base and J 3 bases; nucleotides not matched to a gene: 7. The CDR3 is 17 amino acids. CDR1 and CDR2 (germline): LGHNA, YNFKEQ. The sequenced CDR3 bases are TGTGCCAGCAGCCAAGCAGCGGGAGGGAAGGGTACAGATACG. Residues: CASSQAAGGKGTDT. Given in full, the CDR3 is CASSQAAGGKGTDTQYF.

This clone was recorded at least ten times. Coverage ceases 3 residues before the CDR3 finishes, and the germline J gene fills in the end. The genes are TRBV12-3 or TRBV12-4 and TRBJ2-1, with 11 bases identical to TRBD2. This CDR3 comprises 15 residues. V was pared by 3 bases and J by 4 bases, with 2 bases of the junction left unmatched. The CDR3 loop reads CASSLVAGGYNEQFF. CDR3 bases read: TGTGCCAGCAGTTTGGTAGCGGGGGGGTACAATGAG.